The entry that follows covers one T cell receptor (beta chain) sequence. CDR3 length equals 16 residues. V gave up 0 bases and J gave up 4 bases; unmatched junction bases: 4. CDR1 is MNHNY, CDR2 SVGAGI, per germline (reference sequence). How the authors handled the data: Researchers report that nucleated cell counts were estimated from reference gene primer amplification. The repertoire was sequenced with immunoSEQ multiplex PCR; TCRdb's copy has only in-frame clones and lacks some. That table furnishes V, J and clone size, whereas the DNA furnished D and trimming. The sample holds a few hundred thousand clones, 65% to 85% seen once. These data originate in a study of blood T cell repertoires in COVID-19.

The J gene is TRBJ1-3, the V gene TRBV6-6; 9 positions match TRBD1. The TCR comes from a woman in her fifties or sixties with acute or convalescent COVID-19. Sample: peripheral blood. CDR3 DNA: TGTGCCAGCAGTTACTCTGGACAGGGGTCGGGAAACACCATATATTTT. Encoded protein: CASSYSGQGSGNTIYF.